This TCR beta chain originates from a study of CD8+CD57+ T cells in acquired aplastic anemia. At the level of the study: DNA from sorted CD4+ and CD8+ cells averaged approximately 3.5 ug.

Study results and limitations: A set of twenty-nine CD8+ CDR3 sequences was shared between patients and controls, and these sequences appeared highly expressed in patients.

This clonotype was seen repeatedly, ten times or more. Its antigen is not identified. In patients chosen for sequencing, flow cytometry had shown CD8+CD57+ cell expansion. A severe acquired aplastic anemia diagnosis applied to all patients. Patient blood was sampled before any therapy had been received. The use of genomic DNA as template underpinned the TCR beta VDJ and CDR3 profiling. TCRdb re-called the reads through MiXCR, storing one row per CDR3 protein. The sample has approximately 180,000 distinct CDR3 sequences, more than 45% seen once. The CDR3 covers 12 residues. With 4 bases removed from V and 4 bases from J, the gap between germline ends came to 7 bases. The germline CDR1 and CDR2 sequences are SGHDT and YYEEEE.

This receptor was identified in a human donor with aplastic anemia. The rearrangement joins TRBV5-6 to TRBJ2-3; D not certain. Sequences were obtained from sorted CD4+, CD8+, or CD8+CD57+ T cells (not recorded which) from PBMCs. As DNA, the CDR3 is TGTGCCAGCAGCCGATATCCAGATACGCAGTATTTT. Amino acids: CASSRYPDTQYF.